This T cell receptor (beta chain) emerged from a study of cytomegalovirus exposure and HLA in healthy donors. The protocol was immunoSEQ multiplex PCR, while the TCRdb copy is restricted to in-frame clones and leaves out a portion. Of roughly 150,000 clones in the sample, 85% to 90% are singletons; the top ten hold about 3%. V lost 6 bases and J lost 7; bases outside the gene matches: 12. Looked up from germline, CDR1 is MNHEY and CDR2 is SMNVEV (reference sequence). The CDR3 has 15 amino acids. Overall study findings and caveats: It was reportedly the case that the classifier diagnosed cytomegalovirus status with high specificity and sensitivity.

About this clone: The target antigen is unknown.

Material: PBMCs. The genes are TRBV27 and TRBJ2-7; 10 positions match TRBD1. The origin of this receptor is a young woman in good health and CMV-seropositive. In DNA form, the CDR3 reads TGTGCCAGCAGCCCGTGGGGACAGGGGAGGCAAGAGCAGTACTTC. This sequence encodes CASSPWGQGRQEQYF.